This T cell receptor (beta chain) was sequenced in a study of blood T cell repertoires in COVID-19. Study overall: From the United States, Italy and Spain came samples of acute and convalescent COVID-19.

The CDR3 covers 15 residues. V was pared by 9 bases and J by 1 base, with 14 bases between. Germline V gene sequence: CDR1 KGHDR, CDR2 SFDVKD. In the original processing: Cell counts per sample came from amplifying reference gene primers. TCRdb's copy holds only in-frame clones and misses some; the assay was immunoSEQ multiplex PCR. V and J calls and clone size follow that table, whereas D and trimming were derived from the DNA. This repertoire shows 200,000 or so clones, under 90% found once; its top ten account for approximately 18%. Enrolled during active infection, Seattle patients were then followed longitudinally.

The chain couples TRBV24-1 to TRBJ2-2; the D gene is possibly TRBD2 (6 bases). The specimen sequenced was peripheral blood. This sequence was found in a person aged 70 to 85 with COVID-19, enrolled during active disease. The CDR3 coding sequence is TGTGCCACCTCAGCCAGGCGGGAGAACACCGGGGAGCTGTTTTTT. Translation gives CATSARRENTGELFF.